This T cell receptor beta chain was recovered during a study of blood T cell repertoires in COVID-19. In this sample, this clone turned up a few times. Libraries were prepared by immunoSEQ multiplex PCR; TCRdb keeps only in-frame clonotypes and omits some of them. The table shows around 270,000 clones, with approximately 88% occurring only once. With V trimmed by 3 bases and J by 4 bases, 3 bases remained unmatched. The CDR3 loop spans 15 amino acids. CDR1 is SGHTA and CDR2 is FQGNSA in the germline V gene. This TCR came from a woman aged 40 to 50 who had been exposed to COVID-19. Sequenced material: PBMCs or T cells enriched from blood (not recorded which). The V and J genes are TRBV7-2 and TRBJ2-5; 12 bases align to TRBD2. Here the CDR3 DNA reads TGTGCCAGCAGCTTGCGGACTAGCGGGATAGAGACCCAGTACTTC. It codes for CASSLRTSGIETQYF.